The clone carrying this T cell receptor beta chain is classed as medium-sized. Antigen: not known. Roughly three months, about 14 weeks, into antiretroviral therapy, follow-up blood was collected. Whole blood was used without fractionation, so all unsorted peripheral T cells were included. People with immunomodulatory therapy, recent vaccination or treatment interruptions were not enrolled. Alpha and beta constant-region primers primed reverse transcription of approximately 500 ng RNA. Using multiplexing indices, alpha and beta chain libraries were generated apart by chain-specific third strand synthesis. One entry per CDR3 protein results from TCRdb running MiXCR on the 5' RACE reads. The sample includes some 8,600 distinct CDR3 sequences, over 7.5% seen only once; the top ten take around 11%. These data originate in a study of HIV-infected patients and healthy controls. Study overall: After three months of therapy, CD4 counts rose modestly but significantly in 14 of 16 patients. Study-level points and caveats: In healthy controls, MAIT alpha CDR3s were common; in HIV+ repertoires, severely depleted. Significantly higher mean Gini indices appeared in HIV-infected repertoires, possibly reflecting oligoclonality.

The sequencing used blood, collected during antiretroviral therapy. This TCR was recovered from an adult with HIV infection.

For the CDR3, the DNA is TGCGCCAGCAGCCAAGTGCGGGGCTATGAGCAGTTCTTC. It encodes CASSQVRGYEQFF. This chain joins TRBV4-3 and TRBJ2-1, with TRBD2 as a possible D gene (6 bases). This CDR3 spans 13 amino acids. V lost 1 base and J lost 8, with 9 bases in between. Germline values: CDR1 LGHNA, CDR2 YSLEER.